This T cell receptor (beta chain) was sequenced during a study of blood T cells in healthy people across ages. The study, taken as a whole, reports: One million T cells yielded diversity estimates that were considered underestimates. Because donor CMV status was unknown, expanded clonotype changes were possibly confounded.

A second PCR of 7 to 11 cycles used a sample-barcoded 5' primer and a J-beta primer mix. MiXCR, applied by TCRdb to the 5' RACE reads, yields one record per CDR3 protein. Of approximately 2,000,000 distinct CDR3 sequences detected, 30% to 40% appear once; the ten largest clones hold more than 20%. This clonotype was seen more than once but under ten times. The antigen is unknown. PBMCs numbering at least 6.5 million were isolated per sample. At least 5.5 micrograms of total RNA were extracted per sample. J gave up 5 bases and V 4 bases, and 8 bases lay outside the gene matches. The CDR3 runs 13 residues. Germline lookup yields CDR1 DFQATT and CDR2 SNEGSKA (reference sequence).

V is TRBV20-1 and J is TRBJ2-7, with 7 bases identical to TRBD2. The sequenced sample was blood. The sequence came from a human donor in good health. DNA for the CDR3: TGCAGTGCTACTTCCGGACTAGTAAACGAGCAGTACTTC. Translation gives CSATSGLVNEQYF.